This T cell receptor (beta chain) is from a study of blood T cell repertoires in COVID-19. Whole-study context: Samples of COVID-19 (acute and convalescent) were obtained from the United States, Italy and Spain. PBMCs, B-cell-depleted T cells, or T cells were the source of the cDNA or gDNA that made up the material.

Germline values: CDR1 WNHNN, CDR2 SYGVQD (reference sequence). Trimming pared 3 bases from V and 4 bases from J, leaving 21 bases between. This CDR3 is built from 18 residues. Authors' data handling: Estimates of nucleated cell counts were drawn from the amplification of reference gene primers. Libraries were prepared by immunoSEQ multiplex PCR; TCRdb keeps only in-frame clonotypes and omits some of them. V and J calls and clone size come straight from that table; D and trimming were deduced from the DNA. The sample comprises around 270,000 clones, 80% to 85% of which are singletons, and 15% to 17% rests with the top ten. Seattle's cohort entered during active infection and was followed longitudinally.

The sample taken for sequencing was peripheral blood. This clonotype was obtained from a person aged 65-85 years with COVID-19, enrolled during active disease. V gene TRBV10-1 combines with J gene TRBJ1-4; D is possibly TRBD1 (6 bases). CDR3 amino acids: CASSEGSGNQGHNEKLFF. The CDR3 bases are TGCGCCAGCAGTGAAGGCTCCGGAAATCAGGGGCATAATGAAAAACTGTTTTTT.